This T cell receptor (beta chain) was documented in a study of early T cells in non-severe SARS-CoV-2 infection. Study details: With bulk RNA from unsorted whole blood as input, sequencing yielded unpaired chains.

Individually, cDNA molecules had unique molecular identifiers attached to them. TCRdb recomputed calls from the 5' RACE reads with MiXCR, one row per CDR3 protein. Of roughly 48,000 distinct CDR3 sequences listed, 8% to 10% are singletons. Trimming removed 8 bases at V and 5 bases at J, with 18 bases between. CDR3 length equals 14 residues. Germline CDR1 is SGHTA and CDR2 is FQGNSA. Study observations and caveats: VDJdb matches were skewed toward anti-spike CD8 T cell responses.

This clonotype was detected ten times or more. Its specificity is not known. The specimen sequenced was whole blood. This chain joins TRBV7-2 and TRBJ2-5, with D perhaps being TRBD1 or TRBD2 (5 bases each). This TCR was recovered from an adult who was a healthcare worker with PCR-confirmed SARS-CoV-2 infection or an uninfected control (not recorded which). The CDR3 is CASGPYYGAETQYF. CDR3 coding DNA: TGTGCCAGCGGCCCCTACTACGGGGCGGAGACCCAGTACTTC.